The text below deals with one T cell receptor (beta chain). These data belong to a study of blood T cell repertoires in COVID-19. Across the study: Samples of COVID-19 (acute and convalescent) were obtained from the United States, Italy and Spain.

CDR1 and CDR2 from the germline V gene are LNHDA and SQIVND (reference sequence). The CDR3 length is 14 residues. Trimming cost V 5 bases and J 2 bases, with 13 bases left between them. Under the authors' procedure: How many nucleated cells were present was estimated from reference gene primer amplification. Profiled with immunoSEQ multiplex PCR; TCRdb holds only in-frame clones, not every one. V and J calls plus clone size are reproduced from that table; the DNA served to infer D and trimming. The sample yields approximately 250,000 clones, more than 85% seen once. Patients in Seattle were enrolled during active infection, then followed longitudinally.

Sequencing input: peripheral blood. The J gene is TRBJ2-7, the V gene TRBV19, with D possibly being TRBD2 (6 bases). The origin of this receptor is a woman in her sixties or seventies with COVID-19, enrolled during active disease. CDR3 DNA: TGTGCCAGTAGTGTCGACGGGGGTACCTACGAGCAGTACTTC. Translating it yields CASSVDGGTYEQYF.